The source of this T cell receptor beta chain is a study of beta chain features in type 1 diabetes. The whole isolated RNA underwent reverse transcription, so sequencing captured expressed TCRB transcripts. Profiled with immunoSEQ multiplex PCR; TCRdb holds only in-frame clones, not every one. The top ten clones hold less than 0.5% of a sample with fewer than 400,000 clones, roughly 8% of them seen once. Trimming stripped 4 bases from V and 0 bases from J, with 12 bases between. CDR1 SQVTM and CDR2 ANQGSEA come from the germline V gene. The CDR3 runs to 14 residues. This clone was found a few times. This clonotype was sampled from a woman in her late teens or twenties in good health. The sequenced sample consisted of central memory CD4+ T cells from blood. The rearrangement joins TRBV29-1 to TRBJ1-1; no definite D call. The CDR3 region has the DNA TGCAGCGTTGTAGGCGCAAACATGAACACTGAAGCTTTCTTT. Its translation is CSVVGANMNTEAFF. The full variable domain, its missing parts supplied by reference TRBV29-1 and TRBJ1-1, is SAVISQKPSRDICQRGTSLTIQCQVDSQVTMMFWYRQQPGQSLTLIATANQGSEATYESGFVIDKFPISRPNLTFSTLTVSNMSPEDSSIYLCSVVGANMNTEAFFGQGTRLTVV.